The T cell receptor (beta chain) described here comes from a study of T-cell memory formation after mild COVID-19. Looking at the study overall: Largely, the TCR clusters proved donor specific.

On this clonotype itself: Its antigen is undetermined.

TCRdb re-derived calls from the 5' RACE reads in MiXCR, one entry per CDR3 protein. Of around 200,000 distinct CDR3 sequences listed, around 25% are singletons. From germline, CDR1 is SGHTA and CDR2 FQGNSA. The CDR3 loop spans 15 amino acids. Trimming took 6 bases from V and 2 from J; bases not matched to a gene: 10. Study findings and constraints: The authors did not confirm SARS-CoV-2 specificity of second-wave clones peaking day 37. Memory from before infection featured some responding clones, which suggests cross-reactive memory joined. The CD4+ clones that contracted clustered mainly within CM and EM, and the CD8+ clones concentrated in EMRA.

The receptor comes from an adult woman who had mild COVID-19 (a few samples of this study predate the infection). Cell type and time point are not known. The specimen sequenced was PBMCs or a T cell subset sorted from them (not recorded which). The genes are TRBV7-2 and TRBJ2-7; 7 positions match TRBD1. The CDR3 sequence: CASSLMGTATYEQYF. In DNA form, the CDR3 reads TGTGCCAGCAGTCTTATGGGGACAGCTACCTACGAGCAGTACTTC.